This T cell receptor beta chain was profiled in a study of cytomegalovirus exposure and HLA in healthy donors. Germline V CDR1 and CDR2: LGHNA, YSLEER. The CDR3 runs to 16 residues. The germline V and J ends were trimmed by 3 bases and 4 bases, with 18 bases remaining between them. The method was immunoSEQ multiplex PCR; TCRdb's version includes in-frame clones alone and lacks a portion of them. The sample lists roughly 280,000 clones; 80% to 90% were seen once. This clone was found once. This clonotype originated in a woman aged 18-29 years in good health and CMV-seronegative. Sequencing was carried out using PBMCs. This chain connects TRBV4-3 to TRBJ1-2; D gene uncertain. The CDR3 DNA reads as TGCGCCAGCAGCCAGCTCGGGAAAAGACTTGTCTATGGCTACACCTTC. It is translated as CASSQLGKRLVYGYTF.